This T cell receptor (beta chain) was observed in a study of blood T cell repertoires in COVID-19. Participants, 18 to 89 years old, spanned 24 US areas. Sequencing used immunoSEQ multiplex PCR; TCRdb keeps in-frame clones, though not all of them. The sample has 330,000 or so clones; more than 70% are singletons. The sample was PBMCs or T cells enriched from blood (not recorded which). This sequence was found in a woman aged 25 to 45 who had been exposed to COVID-19.

This CDR3 is CAIRDRDEKLFF. In nucleotides, the CDR3 is TGTGCCATCAGGGACAGGGATGAAAAACTGTTTTTT. The chain combines TRBV10-3 with TRBJ1-4; 8 bases align to TRBD1. The CDR3 is 12 amino acids. Germline V lookup: CDR1 ENHRY, CDR2 SYGVKD. V trimming: 6 bases; J trimming: 6 bases; junction bases outside the gene matches: 0.